This T cell receptor (beta chain) derives from a study of blood T cell repertoires in COVID-19. Overall study context: The United States, Italy and Spain provided the acute and convalescent COVID-19 samples.

In the source study's methods: Estimated nucleated cell counts came from reference gene primer amplification. Some clones are missing from TCRdb's copy, which holds only in-frame ones; the method was immunoSEQ multiplex PCR. V, J and clone size are those of that table, while D and trimming were read from the DNA. The sample yields tens of thousands of clones, over 70% seen once. The CDR3 is 14 amino acids. Germline CDR1 SGHDT, CDR2 YYEEEE. V was pared by 5 bases and J by 8 bases, with 19 bases between. The TCR originated in an elderly woman with acute or convalescent COVID-19. The sequencing input was peripheral blood. The V gene is TRBV5-6, the J gene TRBJ1-2; D ambiguous. For the CDR3, the DNA is TGTGCCAGCAGACTCCCAGCCTCTTCGGGGGGCTACACCTTC. Translation gives CASRLPASSGGYTF.